This T cell receptor (beta chain) is drawn from a study of shared clonotypes between healthy human individuals. At the level of the study: A couple of female and a few male donors aged 18 to 49 were enrolled. Study conclusions and caveats: Approximately 5.4% of naive CD4 clonotypes were common to several donors. Despite large depth, rarefaction showed incomplete sorted-subset sequencing.

Concerning this clone: What it binds is unknown.

Several immunoSEQ 96-well plates shared each subset's DNA, each plate a replicate. The data were produced by immunoSEQ multiplex PCR, yet TCRdb's version contains in-frame clones alone and is incomplete. This table has 550,000 to 800,000 clones, 90% appearing once. The germline V gene has CDR1 SGHRS and CDR2 YFSETQ. CDR3 size: 16 residues. The trim removed 3 bases at V and 3 bases at J, leaving 7 bases unmatched. This chain links TRBV5-1 with TRBJ2-5; TRBD2 matches 11 bases. The sequencing sample was made of memory CD8+ T cells from PBMCs. Indicated subset: CD45RO+ cells pooled with CCR7-negative TemRA cells. This receptor was taken from a man younger than 30 in good health. Some clones in this sample may be carry-over from other donors' samples. The CDR3 sequence is CASSSPGLAAEETQYF. Written as DNA, the CDR3 is TGCGCCAGCAGCTCTCCGGGACTAGCGGCAGAAGAGACCCAGTACTTC.